The next 20 T cell receptor beta chains were all read from a single sample in a study of CD8+ T cells in alopecia areata. The treatment here: oral pan-JAK inhibitor, 5-10 mg twice daily. The sequencing template was cDNA reverse transcribed from extracted RNA. TCRdb's copy holds only in-frame clones and misses some; the assay was immunoSEQ multiplex PCR. The data contain 150,000 to 200,000 clones, around 59% of them singletons. The source material was CD4+ T cells sorted from blood, sampled at week 24, from a patient treated with tofacitinib. Receptor source: a human donor with alopecia areata.

This clone was observed a handful of times. This sequence joins TRBV5-1 and TRBJ1-1; no firm D call. Trimming cost V 2 bases and J 1 base, with 12 bases left between them. Germline-derived CDR1 and CDR2 are SGHRS and YFSETQ. The CDR3 runs 15 residues. CDR3 loop: CASSFPSRENTEAFF. The CDR3, as DNA: TGCGCCAGCAGCTTCCCGTCAAGGGAGAACACTGAAGCTTTCTTT.

V usage is TRBV14 and J usage is TRBJ1-2; maybe TRBD1 (5 bases). This CDR3 region has 13 residues. The V end was cut by 0 bases, the J end by 7 bases, with 9 bases between. CDR1 SGHDN and CDR2 FVKESK come from the germline V gene. The CDR3 bases are TGTGCCAGCAGCCAAGACAGGGATTTTGGCTACACCTTC. It codes for CASSQDRDFGYTF.

V is TRBV4-2 and J is TRBJ1-2; D not resolved. V lost 4 bases to trimming and J lost 1 base, with 16 bases between them. The length of the CDR3 is 16 residues. Germline lookup yields CDR1 LGHNA and CDR2 YNFKEQ. The CDR3 coding sequence is TGTGCCAGCAGCCTTTCCTCGGTTAGGAATAACTATGGCTACACCTTC. Translation gives CASSLSSVRNNYGYTF.

The rearrangement links TRBV11-3 to TRBJ1-6; no clear D. Germline V lookup: CDR1 SGHNT, CDR2 YENEEA. V was clipped by 5 bases and J by 6 bases, with 14 bases between them. The CDR3 has 15 residues. CDR3 in amino acids: CASSPKGVGNSPLHF. The CDR3 bases are TGTGCCAGCAGCCCGAAGGGTGTTGGTAATTCACCCCTCCACTTT.

The genes are TRBV4-1 and TRBJ2-1; D perhaps matches TRBD1 (5 bases). CDR3 size: 15 residues. From germline, CDR1 is MGHRA and CDR2 YSYEKL. The V gene lost 3 bases and the J gene lost 0 bases, with 9 bases spanning the gap. CDR3 sequence reads: CASSQSRVSYNEQFF. CDR3 coding DNA: TGCGCCAGCAGCCAGTCCAGGGTCTCCTACAATGAGCAGTTCTTC.

This clone was observed a handful of times. CDR3 in amino acids: CASSGFSGVGTGELFF. The CDR3 nucleotides read TGTGCCAGCAGTGGTTTCTCGGGGGTAGGCACCGGGGAGCTGTTTTTT. V gene TRBV6-1 combines with J gene TRBJ2-2; tentative D call: TRBD2 (6 bases). Germline V gene lookup returns CDR1 MNHNS and CDR2 SASEGT. There are 16 residues in the CDR3. The V end was cut by 4 bases, the J end by 4 bases, with 16 bases between.

The rearrangement uses TRBV20-1 and TRBJ2-7, with D unresolved. The CDR3 has 11 residues. Trimming took 3 bases from V and 6 from J, leaving 9 bases between them. CDR1 and CDR2 (germline): DFQATT, SNEGSKA (reference sequence). Here the CDR3 reads CSASEGLEQYF. CDR3 DNA sequence: TGCAGTGCTAGTGAAGGGCTCGAGCAGTACTTC.

This rearrangement joins TRBV18 to TRBJ1-2, with 7 bases fitting TRBD1. After removal of 6 bases from V and 2 bases from J, the junction contained 9 bases not matched to a gene. Germline V gene sequence: CDR1 KGHSH, CDR2 LQKENI. The CDR3 loop spans 15 amino acids. CDR3: CASSRRQGENYGYTF. The DNA of the CDR3 is TGTGCCAGCTCCCGAAGACAGGGAGAAAACTATGGCTACACCTTC. Full variable domain (rest looked up from reference TRBV18 and TRBJ1-2): NAGVMQNPRHLVRRRGQEARLRCSPMKGHSHVYWYRQLPEEGLKFMVYLQKENIIDESGMPKERFSAEFPKEGPSILRIQQVVRGDSAAYFCASSRRQGENYGYTFGSGTRLTVV.

This clone was seen more than once but under ten times. The chain combines TRBV5-4 with TRBJ2-3, with 7 bases matching TRBD1. CDR3 length: 16 amino acids. J was trimmed by 2 bases and V by 0 bases; bases with no gene match: 6. Germline CDR1 SGHNT, CDR2 YYREEE (reference sequence). The CDR3 loop is CASSLDAGGFTDTQYF. The DNA of the CDR3 is TGTGCCAGCAGCTTGGATGCAGGGGGATTCACAGATACGCAGTATTTT.

V and J are TRBV14 and TRBJ1-1; possible D gene TRBD1, 5 bases. The CDR3 runs to 15 residues. V lost 2 bases and J 0 bases, leaving 10 bases between the germline ends. The germline V gene encodes CDR1 SGHDN and CDR2 FVKESK. The CDR3: CASSQRRQMNTEAFF. CDR3 DNA: TGTGCCAGCAGCCAACGCAGACAGATGAACACTGAAGCTTTCTTT.

This clone was recorded once. The chain combines TRBV4-1 with TRBJ1-6; D not certain. Germline loops: CDR1 MGHRA, CDR2 YSYEKL. The CDR3 runs to 15 residues. V was clipped by 2 bases and J by 7 bases, with 12 bases between them. The CDR3 region is CASSQRETGNSPLHF. CDR3 bases: TGCGCCAGCAGCCAACGGGAGACGGGGAATTCACCCCTCCACTTT.

This chain joins TRBV29-1 and TRBJ2-1; D may be TRBD2 (6 bases). This CDR3 comprises 13 residues. CDR1 is SQVTM and CDR2 is ANQGSEA in the germline V gene. Deletions cut 7 bases from V and 1 base from J, with 11 bases between. The DNA for the CDR3 is TGCAGCGCGTTAGCGGAGTCCTACAATGAGCAGTTCTTC. As protein: CSALAESYNEQFF.

The chain has TRBV14 and TRBJ1-1; a possible D gene is TRBD1 (6 bases). Germline lookup yields CDR1 SGHDN and CDR2 FVKESK. The CDR3 runs 13 residues. V was shortened by 0 bases and J by 5 bases, with 7 bases between the two germline ends. The DNA for the CDR3 is TGTGCCAGCAGCCAAGACAGGGGAACTGAAGCTTTCTTT. This gives the protein CASSQDRGTEAFF.

This chain joins TRBV10-3 and TRBJ2-6, with unresolved D. The ends were cut back, 2 bases at V and 1 base at J, with 6 bases in the middle. The CDR3 spans 15 residues. CDR1 and CDR2 from the germline V gene are ENHRY and SYGVKD. The CDR3 sequence: CAISEGDSGANVLTF. Here the CDR3 DNA reads TGTGCCATCAGTGAGGGAGATTCTGGGGCCAACGTCCTGACTTTC.

This chain uses TRBV6-5 with TRBJ1-2, with 8 positions matching TRBD1. With 3 bases clipped from V and 4 bases from J, the junction kept 1 base outside the gene matches. The length of the CDR3 is 13 residues. CDR1 MNHEY and CDR2 SVGAGI come from the germline V gene. CDR3 DNA: TGTGCCAGCAGTTATACAGGGGGCTATGGCTACACCTTC. Translation: CASSYTGGYGYTF.

The rearrangement links TRBV11-2 to TRBJ1-1, with unresolved D. The germline V and J ends were trimmed by 2 bases and 6 bases, with 19 bases remaining between them. CDR1 is SGHAT and CDR2 is FQNNGV in the germline V gene. This CDR3 has 16 residues. The CDR3 protein is CASSLPKEGRPAEAFF. For the CDR3, the DNA is TGTGCCAGCAGCTTACCGAAGGAAGGCCGTCCGGCTGAAGCTTTCTTT.

The chain combines TRBV30 with TRBJ1-2, with a possible D match to TRBD1 (5 bases). The CDR3 totals 13 residues. Germline V gene data show CDR1 as GTSNPN and CDR2 as SVGIG (reference sequence). The ends were cut back, 7 bases at V and 4 bases at J, with 16 bases in the middle. For the CDR3, the DNA is TGTGCCTCCCCCGCTGACAGACTCTATGGCTACACCTTC. Protein sequence: CASPADRLYGYTF.

The V and J genes are TRBV19 and TRBJ1-5; D is possibly TRBD1 (5 bases). The CDR3 is 13 residues long. Germline assignment: CDR1 LNHDA and CDR2 SQIVND (reference sequence). V was pared by 5 bases and J by 5 bases, with 10 bases between. CDR3 loop: CASSRGTDQPQHF. The CDR3, as DNA: TGTGCCAGTAGTCGGGGGACGGATCAGCCCCAGCATTTT.

This clone occurred a few times. The chain links TRBV30 to TRBJ1-3; unclear D gene. V was trimmed by 0 bases and J by 0 bases, leaving 9 bases between them. CDR3 size: 15 residues. The V gene's germline CDR1 is GTSNPN and CDR2 SVGIG (reference sequence). Here the CDR3 DNA reads TGTGCCTGGAGTGTACTCCCTAACTCTGGAAACACCATATATTTT. Translation: CAWSVLPNSGNTIYF.

This clone was observed a few times. The chain employs TRBV7-2 and TRBJ1-6; D remains ambiguous. Per germline, CDR1 SGHTA and CDR2 FQGNSA. V lost 1 base to trimming and J lost 7 bases, with 11 bases between them. CDR3 length equals 15 residues. CDR3 residues: CASSLEGWLNSPLHF. CDR3 in DNA: TGTGCCAGCAGCTTAGAAGGATGGCTGAATTCACCCCTCCACTTT.